The TCR beta chain described here comes from a study of shared clonotypes between healthy human individuals. TCRdb's table, derived via immunoSEQ multiplex PCR, lists solely in-frame clones and lacks some. The sample holds 650,000 to 700,000 clones, around 91% seen once. There were no recent acute infections or vaccinations among the donors, who were healthy HIV-negative adults. Concerning this clone: Its target is not known.

This CDR3 has 14 residues. Germline V gene sequence: CDR1 SGHNT, CDR2 YENEEA. V shed 3 bases, J shed 5 bases, and the junction held 4 bases outside the gene matches. Study-wide results and caveats: Rarefaction showed that sequencing of sorted subsets was incomplete (despite large depth). Among non-shared clonotypes, generation probabilities were lower than among those shared by all four donors. The donor pool, a small one, limited the genetic and exposure-history diversity represented.

Sequenced: memory CD8+ T cells from PBMCs. As to subset: CD45RO+ cells pooled with CCR7-negative TemRA cells. V and J are TRBV11-3 and TRBJ2-4, with 7 bases matching TRBD1. The receptor was derived from a man aged 18 to 29 in good health. Some clones in this sample may be carry-over from other donors' samples. CDR3 in DNA: TGTGCCAGCAGCTTGACAGGGCGGGAAAACATTCAGTACTTC. Its translation: CASSLTGRENIQYF.